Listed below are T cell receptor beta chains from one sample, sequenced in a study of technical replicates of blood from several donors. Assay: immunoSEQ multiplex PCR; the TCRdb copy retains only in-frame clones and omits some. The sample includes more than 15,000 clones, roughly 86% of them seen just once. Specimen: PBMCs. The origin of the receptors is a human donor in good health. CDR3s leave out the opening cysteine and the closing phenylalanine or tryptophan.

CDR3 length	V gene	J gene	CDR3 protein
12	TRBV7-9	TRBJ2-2	ASSAGQGLGELF
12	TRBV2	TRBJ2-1	ASLAASSYNEQF
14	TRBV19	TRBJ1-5	ASSMKGWGGNQPQH
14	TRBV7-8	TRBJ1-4	ASSFPGTGPNEKLF
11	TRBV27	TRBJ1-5	ASSTGPNQPQH
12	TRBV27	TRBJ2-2	ASSWQRHTGELF
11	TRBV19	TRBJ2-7	ASKGHRTGEQY
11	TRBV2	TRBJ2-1	ASKLAGYAEQF
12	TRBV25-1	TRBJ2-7	ASSEDTSQYEQY
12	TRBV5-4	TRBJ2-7	ASRSSGSSYEQY
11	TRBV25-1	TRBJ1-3	ASSNRAGNTIY
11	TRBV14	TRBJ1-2	ASSQQGTNGYT
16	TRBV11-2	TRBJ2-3	ASSLAVLSGPHTDTQY
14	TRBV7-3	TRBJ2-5	ASSPGVVKFQETQY
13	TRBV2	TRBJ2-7	ASSEYGTASYEQY
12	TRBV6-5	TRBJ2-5	ASSYDAGGETQY
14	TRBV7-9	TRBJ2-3	ASSSLAEGTTDTQY
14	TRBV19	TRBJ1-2	ASSIVPETADYGYT
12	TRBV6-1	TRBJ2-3	ASSEGTGVDTQY
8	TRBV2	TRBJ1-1	ASTGTEAF
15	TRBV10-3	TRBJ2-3	AIRSTSGGASTDTQY
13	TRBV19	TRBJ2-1	ASSSRLAGGAEQF
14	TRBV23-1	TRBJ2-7	ASSQSKDRVGYEQY
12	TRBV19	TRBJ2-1	ASSSDSSYNEQF
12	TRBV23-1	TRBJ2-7	ASSDQGTHYEQY
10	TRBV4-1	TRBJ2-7	ASTSDSNEQY
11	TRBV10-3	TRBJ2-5	AISSREGETQY
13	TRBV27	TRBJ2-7	ASSLQGAGSYEQY
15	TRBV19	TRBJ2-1	ASSIASGGSGGNEQF
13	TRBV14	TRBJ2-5	ASSPGTGGRETQY
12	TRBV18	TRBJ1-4	ASSPRGGNEKLF
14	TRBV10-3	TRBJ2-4	AAGEGEMGQRDIQY
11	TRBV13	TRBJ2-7	ASNAASGYEQY
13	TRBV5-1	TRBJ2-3	ASRGASGATDTQY
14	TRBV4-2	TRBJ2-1	ASSQAVRAGGPWQF
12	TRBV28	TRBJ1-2	ASSLEQVRFGYT
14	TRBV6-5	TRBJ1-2	ASSFRQGTLSYGYT